This T cell receptor beta chain appears in the sequencing data of a study of cytomegalovirus exposure and HLA in healthy donors. This CDR3 comprises 13 residues. Germline values: CDR1 SGHNT, CDR2 YYREEE (reference sequence). 60 Vbeta and 13 Jbeta primers were used in PCR. Measured with immunoSEQ multiplex PCR; TCRdb has only the in-frame clones, and not every one. The sample has around 160,000 clones; roughly 80% are singletons. Overall study findings and caveats: With high specificity and sensitivity, the classifier reportedly diagnosed cytomegalovirus status. Specific recognition of CMV antigens was confirmed in vitro for a few chains (all CMV-associated). Reportedly, HLA-A and HLA-B alleles of most subjects were accurately predicted from TCR beta.

Notes on this clone: Its antigen is not identified. One end of the junction is discordant with germline, which a read error may explain.

The receptor's source is a male donor in good health and CMV-seronegative. Sequenced input: PBMCs. The chain joins TRBV5-4 to TRBJ2-1, with D perhaps TRBD1 (6 bases). This chain's CDR3 is CPVKGGSYNEQFF. In DNA, the CDR3 is TGCCCGGTCAAAGGGGGTTCGTACAATGAGCAGTTCTTC.